This T cell receptor beta chain was identified in a study of blood T cells in healthy people across ages. Regarding the study as a whole: The study found TCR beta diversity correlated strongly with naive T cell percentage.

No fewer than 7 million PBMCs went into each sample. As regards this clonotype: The antigen remains undetermined.

CDR3 length equals 18 residues. J was trimmed by 1 base and V by 3 bases; bases with no gene match: 7. CDR1 is KGHDR and CDR2 is SFDVKD in the germline V gene. A J-beta primer mix and a sample-barcoded 5' primer were used in a second PCR of about 7 to 12 cycles. There were at least 2.5 million CDR3-containing paired-end reads obtained from each sample. TCRdb redid the calling of the 5' RACE reads with MiXCR, one entry per CDR3 protein. The sample includes about 1.4 million distinct CDR3 sequences, roughly 60% of them seen just once. Input material: blood. V usage is TRBV24-1 and J usage is TRBJ2-1; 11 positions match TRBD2. The receptor comes from a man between 18 and 35 years old in good health. CDR3 in amino acids: CATSDPLGTSGSYNEQFF. For the CDR3, the DNA is TGTGCCACCAGTGATCCACTCGGGACTAGCGGTTCCTACAATGAGCAGTTCTTC.